Following are 9 T cell receptor beta chains from one sample sequenced in a study of high-grade serous ovarian cancer treatment subgroups. This table comes from immunoSEQ multiplex PCR, and its TCRdb copy is limited to in-frame clones, with some not included. This sample has under 20,000 clones; approximately 71% occur once, and the top ten carry under 6%. Tumor samples were obtained before definitive surgery or chemotherapy. Sequenced: tumor tissue. The receptors shown here come from a human donor with high-grade serous ovarian cancer.

The V gene is TRBV9, the J gene TRBJ1-3, with D possibly matching TRBD1 (5 bases). Germline-derived CDR1 and CDR2 are SGDLS and YYNGEE. The CDR3 is made up of 14 amino acids. V lost 0 bases to trimming and J lost 2 bases, with 6 bases between them. CDR3 nucleotide sequence: TGTGCCAGCAGCGTAGCCAGGGCTGGAAACACCATATATTTT. Translated: CASSVARAGNTIYF.

The chain has TRBV5-1 and TRBJ2-1; D is possibly TRBD1 or TRBD2 (5 bases each). The CDR3 consists of 15 residues. The ends were cut back, 5 bases at V and 6 bases at J, with 18 bases in the middle. The V gene's germline CDR1 is SGHRS and CDR2 YFSETQ. CDR3 sequence: CASRWDPRRFNEQFF. The CDR3 DNA follows: TGCGCCAGCAGATGGGACCCCCGGAGGTTCAATGAGCAGTTCTTC. Full variable domain (rest looked up from reference TRBV5-1 and TRBJ2-1): KAGVTQTPRYLIKTRGQQVTLSCSPISGHRSVSWYQQTPGQGLQFLFEYFSETQRNKGNFPGRFSGRQFSNSRSEMNVSTLELGDSALYLCASRWDPRRFNEQFFGPGTRLTVL.

The rearrangement links TRBV28 to TRBJ2-5, with TRBD2 matching over 8 bases. Trimming at V came to 11 bases and at J to 5 bases, leaving 16 bases not matched to a gene. CDR3 length: 15 residues. The germline V gene encodes CDR1 MDHEN and CDR2 SYDVKM. CDR3 sequence (DNA): TGTGCCGCCTCGTCCTCCGGGGGGGCCACTGAGACCCAGTACTTC. Encoded protein: CAASSSGGATETQYF.

This sequence joins TRBV18 and TRBJ1-5; unclear D gene. The CDR3 runs to 13 residues. The germline CDR1 and CDR2 sequences are KGHSH and LQKENI. V was pared by 2 bases and J by 4 bases, with 6 bases between. CDR3 sequence (DNA): TGTGCCAGCTCACCAGAGTATAATCAGCCCCAGCATTTT. Protein sequence: CASSPEYNQPQHF.

This clone qualifies as medium-sized. This rearrangement joins TRBV7-2 to TRBJ1-2; D not certain. Germline CDR1 is SGHTA and CDR2 is FQGNSA. The ends were cut back, 5 bases at V and 0 bases at J, with 7 bases in the middle. The CDR3 contains 13 residues. CDR3 residues: CASSPTTNYGYTF. In nucleotides, the CDR3 is TGTGCCAGCAGCCCTACCACTAACTATGGCTACACCTTC.

The gene calls are TRBV11-2 and TRBJ2-1; 8 nucleotides agree with TRBD2. The CDR3 totals 13 residues. Germline V gene sequence: CDR1 SGHAT, CDR2 FQNNGV. After removal of 10 bases from V and 15 bases from J, the junction contained 17 bases not matched to a gene. CDR3 DNA sequence: TGTGCCATCCCGACCCGGGGGGGCCTATACCCGTTCTTC. Translated: CAIPTRGGLYPFF. The whole variable domain, remainder taken from reference TRBV11-2 and TRBJ2-1, is EAGVAQSPRYKIIEKRQSVAFWCNPISGHATLYWYQQILGQGPKLLIQFQNNGVVDDSQLPKDRFSAERLKGVDSTLKIQPAKLEDSAVYLCAIPTRGGLYPFFGPGTRLTVL.

The rearrangement uses TRBV6-6 and TRBJ2-3; no definite D call. The CDR3 sequence is 12 residues long. Germline loops: CDR1 MNHNY, CDR2 SVGAGI (reference sequence). V lost 6 bases and J lost 0, with 4 bases in between. Written as DNA, the CDR3 is TGTGCCAGCAGGACTAGCACAGATACGCAGTATTTT. Amino acid sequence: CASRTSTDTQYF.

This clone showed up just a few times. This rearrangement joins TRBV19 to TRBJ2-5; 9 positions agree with TRBD1. This CDR3 has 15 amino acids. V lost 5 bases, J lost 5 bases, and 9 bases stayed unmatched. Germline V gene lookup returns CDR1 LNHDA and CDR2 SQIVND (reference sequence). CDR3 in DNA: TGTGCCAGTAGTCCCTCGGACAGGGGCTGGGAGACCCAGTACTTC. This codes for CASSPSDRGWETQYF.

The rearrangement uses TRBV11-2 and TRBJ2-1; the D gene is possibly TRBD2 (7 bases). Germline V lookup: CDR1 SGHAT, CDR2 FQNNGV. The V and J ends lost 1 base and 4 bases respectively, with 17 bases between them. This CDR3 has 17 residues. CDR3 sequence reads: CASSLAMGGTLYNEQFF. In nucleotides, the CDR3 is TGTGCCAGCAGCTTAGCGATGGGGGGGACACTATACAATGAGCAGTTCTTC.